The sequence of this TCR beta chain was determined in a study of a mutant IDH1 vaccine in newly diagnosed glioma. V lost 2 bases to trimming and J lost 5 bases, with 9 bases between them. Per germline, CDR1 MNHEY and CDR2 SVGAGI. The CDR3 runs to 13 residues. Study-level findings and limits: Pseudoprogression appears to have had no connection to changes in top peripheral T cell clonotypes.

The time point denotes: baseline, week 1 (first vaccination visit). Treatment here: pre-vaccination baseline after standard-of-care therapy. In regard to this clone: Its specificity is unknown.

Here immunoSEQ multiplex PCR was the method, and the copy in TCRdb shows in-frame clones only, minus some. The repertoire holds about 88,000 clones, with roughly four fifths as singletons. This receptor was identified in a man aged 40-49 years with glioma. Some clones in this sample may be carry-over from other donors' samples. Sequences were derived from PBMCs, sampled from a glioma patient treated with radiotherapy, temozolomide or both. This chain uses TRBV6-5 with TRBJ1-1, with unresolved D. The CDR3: CASSYKEWTEAFF. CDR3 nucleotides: TGTGCCAGCAGTTACAAGGAATGGACTGAAGCTTTCTTT.